This TCR beta chain originates from a study of OX40 agonist ivuxolimab in advanced cancers. With regard to the full study: The costimulatory receptor OX40 (CD134) was targeted by ivuxolimab, a fully human IgG2 agonistic monoclonal antibody. Patients were allowed to have had prior anti-PD-1, anti-PD-L1 or anti-CTLA-4 therapy, and approximately 41% of the dose-escalation patients had previously received checkpoint inhibitors. Partial responses occurred in three dose-escalation patients: two with cutaneous melanoma and one with hepatocellular carcinoma. Intravenous ivuxolimab was administered to patients every 2 weeks at six dose levels: 0.01, 0.1, 0.3, 1.5, 3 and 10 mg/kg. A male proportion of around 81% and a mean age of around 60 years, ranging from roughly 23 to 90, were recorded for the dose-escalation cohort. The paper reports the monotherapy dose-escalation portion (N ≈ 52 patients) of the phase I ivuxolimab trial. The purpose of peripheral TCRbeta sequencing was to test whether ivuxolimab changed TCR sequence diversity and led to clonal T-cell expansion. Of the roughly 53 patients in dose escalation, around 20 had hepatocellular carcinoma, some 15 had melanoma, 9 had renal cell carcinoma and 9 had head and neck cancer.

The trial excluded patients who had a history of autoimmune disease or who were on systemic immunosuppression. Peripheral blood for TCR sequencing was collected from all dose cohorts at baseline, on cycle 4 day 1, and on cycle 7 day 1. The samples were drawn from a first-in-human, open-label, multicenter phase I dose-escalation trial of ivuxolimab. The trial enrolled adults with locally advanced or metastatic head and neck squamous cell, hepatocellular, melanoma or renal cell carcinoma. Before TCR sequencing, CD4+ and CD8+ T cells were separately sorted from peripheral blood. CDR1 and CDR2, per the germline V gene, are MNHEY and SVGAGI. Trimming removed 3 bases from V and 3 bases from J, leaving 12 bases between the germline ends. The CDR3 runs 14 amino acids, cysteine and phenylalanine included. Only the CDR3 portion is preserved as DNA: 42 bases, with reading frame beginning at the first base. The study at large found these results: On average, CD8+ T cells showed more expanded clones than CD4+ T cells after ivuxolimab. The antigen specificity of the peripheral T cells that underwent clonal expansion was not determined. Low levels of normalized T-cell clonal expansion were also shown by some nonresponding patients. At doses of 0.1 to 3.0 mg/kg, clonal expansion of both CD4+ and CD8+ blood T cells was observed from baseline to week 6. In the 0.1-3.0 mg/kg groups, partial responders had among the lowest normalized peripheral clonal expansion, particularly in CD8+ T cells.

Comments on this clone: This receptor's antigen is unknown. Per-base quality was not reported, and no clone a single base away is much larger than it.

For sequencing of the TCRbeta CDR3 region, genomic DNA was extracted from the sorted cells. The immunoSEQ Assay was used for sequencing of TCRbeta CDR3 regions. This is the immuneACCESS table as TCRdb keeps it, with only in-frame sequences that have V and J called. A part of the clones is gone; compared with another copy, unresolved V genes explain less than half, and the rest is unexplained. This sample has 52,000 or so clones in its table, and 93% of those were observed once. The ten top clones hold around 19% of the sample. The source material was CD4+ or CD8+ T cells sorted from blood, sampled in a trial of the OX40 agonist ivuxolimab. The sequence is built from TRBV6-5 and TRBJ2-7; TRBD1 is a weak D gene call, 5 bases matching. This sequence originates from an adult with an advanced solid tumor such as melanoma, head and neck, liver or kidney cancer. The nucleotide sequence reads TGTGCCAGCAGTTATAACCAGGGTATCTACGAGCAGTACTTC. This translates into CASSYNQGIYEQYF.